Listed here is a single T cell receptor (beta chain). Its antigen is unknown. Base qualities are not recorded, but no much larger clone differs from it by a single base. Participants in the prospective study were aged roughly 18 to 100 years, lived in 24 United States geographic areas, and enrolled through a virtual design. To assign participants to cohorts, the prospective study relied on clinical history that participants themselves reported in a screening survey and a study questionnaire. Recovered participants in ImmuneRACE Cohort 3 were defined by two consecutive negative NP/OP PCR tests, clearance by a healthcare professional, or resolution of symptoms. In the prospective study, mobile phlebotomists collected whole blood, serum and a nasopharyngeal or oropharyngeal swab from each participant. Over an approximately 2-month period, participants in the prospective study had the option of providing additional blood draws and questionnaires. Blood samples from the prospective study were shipped frozen or at room temperature prior to DNA extraction.

The sample is drawn from a study of blood T cell repertoires in COVID-19 (dated by TCRdb to the early 2020s). At the level of the whole study: Samples covering the acute and convalescent phases of COVID-19 were provided by collaborators in the United States, Italy and Spain. The repertoires were made available in a free public database intended to serve as a resource for research on the immune response to SARS-CoV-2. Where available, HLA class I and class II types were obtained from metadata supplied by the sample provider rather than from assay-based typing. The prospective study material was composed of cDNA or gDNA derived from T cells, B-cell-depleted T cells, or PBMCs. The sample metadata nearly always contained a de-identified subject ID, COVID-19 status, age in years and sex. Samples came from the ongoing ImmuneRACE study (first 160 participants) plus 1,254 subjects from 6 global collaborators. Deeply sampled blood TCRbeta repertoires from subjects exposed to, actively infected with, or recovered from COVID-19 were included in the dataset. Broad study findings and their caveats: The quantity of clinical and demographic metadata differed by source and by participant and was supplied without curation.

V lost 5 bases and J lost 2 bases, and the count of bases not matched to a germline gene is 3. From cysteine to phenylalanine, the CDR3 is 15 amino acids long. CDR3 DNA only is kept here, 45 bases in frame from base 1. From a lookup of the germline V gene, CDR1 and CDR2 are MGHRA and YSYEKL. TCRbeta CDR3 regions were amplified from genomic DNA using the immunoSEQ Assay, a bias-controlled multiplex PCR. On the authors' methods: The number of nucleated cells in each sample was estimated from the amplification of reference gene primers within the assay. To quantify the absolute abundance of each unique TCRbeta CDR3 rearrangement, sequence reads were collapsed and filtered. For each sample, productive Simpson clonality was calculated by taking the square root of Simpson's diversity index across productive rearrangements. TCRdb limited this immuneACCESS table to in-frame rearrangements with V and J called. A share of clones is missing; checked studies link under half to unresolved V genes, and the rest is unexplained. That table gives V, J and clone size, and the DNA gave D and trimming. This sample comprises under 500,000 clones, 80% to 90% of them detected only once. Roughly 1.1% of the sample goes to the ten largest clones.

Sequencing was performed on PBMCs or T cells enriched from blood (not recorded which). The sequence joins TRBV4-1 to TRBJ2-7; the junction holds 13 bases that match TRBD2. The sequence was obtained from a man younger than 40 who had recovered from COVID-19. The CDR3 in this case is CASSYGLAGAYEQYF. The bases read TGCGCCAGCAGCTATGGACTAGCGGGAGCCTACGAGCAGTACTTC.